The sequence of this T cell receptor beta chain was determined in a study of cytomegalovirus exposure and HLA in healthy donors (dated by TCRdb to the late 2010s). Background on the whole study: An earlier analysis of approximately 640 of the donors reported more than 250 Gb of sequence data and 100 million to 140 million unique TCR beta sequences from some 180 million T cells. An early release that covered 640 HLA-typed donors contained approximately 300 gigabases of sequencing data and 80 million or so unique TCR sequences. Among the roughly 390 genotyped donors, 81% belonged to the genetic ancestry cluster associated with self-reported Caucasian donors. The study aimed to test whether cataloging public T cell receptors could reveal signatures of past pathogen exposure. The study profiled the T cell repertoires of more than 500 subjects by immunosequencing and related them to cytomegalovirus serostatus. Along with the roughly 670-subject first cohort, a separate validation cohort of roughly 110 different subjects was used. The study combined high-throughput TCR immunosequencing, statistical association of individual TCRs with disease status, and machine learning to predict cytomegalovirus infection status. In a later analysis, previously published TCR beta repertoires from more than 500 donors were re-analyzed and high-resolution HLA genotyping was added so that TCR occurrence patterns could be studied. Rather than using new phenotypic data, the later analysis identified candidate immune exposures from TCR beta sequences and from how often those sequences occurred across donors. An earlier analysis of some 500 of the donors used high-throughput TCR beta sequencing to judge whether each TCR beta V gene segment behaved as functional or pseudogenic. Donor age, sex, ethnicity and CMV serostatus were collected together with the repertoire data. A later genetic analysis used genome-wide SNP genotypes for about 60% of the roughly 700 donors, treating that subset as a discovery cohort. Every repertoire in the discovery cohort had been generated on one and the same sequencing platform. HLA typing covered class I and class II loci at four-digit resolution. Typing coverage varied by locus: about 620-630 donors for A, B, C, DRB1 and DQB1; approximately 560 for DQA1; around 570 for DPA1; roughly 450 for DPB1. A handful of DR-DQ haplotypes were treated as single units for association and clustering because of strong linkage in the cohort. Across 398 genotyped donors of the cohort, an average of about 240,000 unique TCR beta nucleotide sequences per donor were sequenced, and 15% to 20% of those sequences were non-productive. Points the paper makes about the study in general: The only immune exposure information available for the cohort was CMV serostatus. The classifier was reported to diagnose cytomegalovirus status with high specificity and sensitivity in both the original cohort and the validation cohort. Because HLA typing was missing for some donors at each locus, association tests included only the typed subset. According to a later analysis, parvovirus B19, influenza, CMV and Epstein-Barr virus appeared linked to several top co-occurrence clusters. Compared with equally common non-associated chains, HLA-associated TCR beta chains in a later analysis were more clonally expanded and had lower generation probabilities. The presence/absence analyses assumed that sequencing depth was roughly uniform across donors, and that assumption may not be true. An association between a missense DCLRE1C variant and V-gene and J-gene trimming of TCR beta chains was found in a later genetic analysis and replicated in an independent cohort. A further reported finding was that TCR beta sequences accurately predicted the HLA-A and HLA-B alleles for most subjects in the first cohort. The cohort was sequenced for TCR beta chains only, and without alpha or paired-chain data the features that could be detected were limited. Because counts were too low, approximately 18 rarely observed V segments, including chromosome 9 orphons, were excluded from the earlier analysis of 500 to 700 of the donors. The 87-base-pair reads could not distinguish some IMGT-functional V segments, including TRBV6-2 and TRBV6-3, so those segments were excluded. A few of the identified cytomegalovirus-associated TCR beta chains were confirmed in vitro to be specific for cytomegalovirus antigens. In a later genetic analysis, fewer N-insertions in productive TCRs were reported among donors in an Asian-associated ancestry cluster than the approximately 670-donor mean. A group of highly shared sequence variants was considered likely to be a technical artifact of the sequencing pipeline. According to a later analysis, TCR association rates differed among HLA loci, with DRB1 alleles showing the most associated TCRs and HLA-C alleles showing the fewest. Linkage disequilibrium might explain the correlated functional status among segregating V segments, but an unknown experimental factor could not be ruled out. When HLA alleles, especially DR and DQ, strongly co-occurred, attributing TCR associations to individual alleles was difficult. A later analysis associated approximately 17,000 TCR beta sequences with specific HLA alleles at a false discovery rate of 0.05. In the study, 150 to 200 TCR beta chains were listed as associated with cytomegalovirus. The authors suggested that the approach could potentially be generalized to other disease states and immunological phenotypes. Most TCR sequences were observed very rarely across donors, whereas some public TCRs were present in many individuals. An earlier analysis of approximately 570 of the donors showed that most TCR beta V segments appeared in productive rearrangements either about 87% or about 30% of the time, which broadly matched IMGT annotations. Most CMV-associated TCR beta chains appeared to be HLA-restricted in a later analysis, and the HLA associations seemed to be driven largely by CMV exposure.

The cohort was made up of 500 to 800 healthy bone marrow donors. All cohort members were sampled while nominally healthy, although unrecorded immune exposures were likely present. The donor tested CMV seronegative, placing the donor among the 350 or so seronegative members of the cohort. Every donor gave a peripheral blood sample, and the peripheral blood mononuclear cells from that sample were used for TCR beta sequencing. The Qiagen DNeasy Blood Extraction Kit was used to extract genomic DNA from the blood cell samples. V sheds 2 bases and J sheds 3 bases, leaving 14 bases between their ends. CDR1 and CDR2 (SGHRS, YFSETQ) derive from the germline V gene. The CDR3, from cysteine to phenylalanine, totals 15 residues. Only CDR3 DNA is held: 45 bases, read in frame from base 1. In regard to this clone: No antigen is known for it. One base away there is no much larger clone; base qualities are not given.

Library preparation was by the immunoSEQ multiplex PCR assay. For the multiplex PCR, a mixture combining 60 forward primers for TCR Vbeta segments and 13 reverse primers for TCR Jbeta segments was used. A multiplex PCR assay on genomic DNA amplified the CDR3 region of rearranged TCR beta genes. Amplified TCR beta libraries were sequenced as 87-base-pair reads on the Illumina HiSeq System. The study's own analysis went as follows. In a later analysis, 77 million or so unique TCR beta chains were counted across the approximately 620 repertoires, and about 10 million of these chains were shared by at least two donors. Raw reads were error-corrected and collapsed into unique sequences by a nearest-neighbor algorithm in which closely related sequences were merged to remove PCR and sequencing errors. V, D and J gene segments were assigned by aligning CDR3 sequences to IMGT reference sequences. Each retained sequence needed at least a six-nucleotide match to both a V gene segment and a J gene segment. Rearrangements were called productive when the CDR3 lacked stop codons and stayed in frame with V and J; all others were non-productive. Following IMGT convention, CDR3 was defined as the stretch from the second conserved V-encoded cysteine to the conserved J-encoded phenylalanine. The earlier analysis of a few hundred of the donors excluded sequences that lacked an unambiguous match to a single V gene segment. An earlier analysis of a few hundred of the donors called V segments functional above 56.7% productive rearrangements and segregating when the between-donor standard deviation exceeded 5%. A statistical classification framework was built for diagnosing cytomegalovirus status from the catalog of TCR beta chain sequences. V and J gene assignment, in a later analysis, came from comparing TCR nucleotide sequences with IMGT/GENE-DB human TR gene sequences. Using the TCRdist pipeline, a later analysis assigned CDR3 sequences along with most-parsimonious VDJ recombination scenarios. In a later analysis, every TCR beta chain was defined by the combination of its CDR3 amino acid sequence and its V-gene family, and reads without a unique V-gene family were dropped. In a later analysis, 450 to 600 highly shared, low-generation-probability nucleotide sequences were removed to address suspected cross-contamination and a sequencing artifact. A later analysis calculated a clonal expansion index for each public chain from normalized within-repertoire ranks of inferred template counts. In a later analysis, generation probabilities were computed using a VDJ recombination model fitted to out-of-frame rearrangements, and the results were checked against IGoR. In a later analysis, TCR-TCR, TCR-HLA and TCR-CMV co-occurrence was scored with hypergeometric tests, and a repertoire-size bias correction was applied to TCR pairs. A later analysis estimated false discovery rates by permuting HLA or CMV assignments 20 times. In a later analysis, co-occurring TCRs were grouped using DBSCAN, with TCRdist sequence similarity added in when clustering inside HLA-allele-positive subsets. For co-occurrence clustering, repertoires with fewer than 30,000 or more than 120,000 public chains were excluded, along with roughly five repertoires with anomalous nucleotide sharing. What TCRdb holds here is the immuneACCESS table cut down to in-frame rearrangements. Part of the clones is not present; checked against another copy, under half of the missing clones reflect an unresolved V gene, and the others are unexplained. That table is the source of V, J and clone size, and D and trimming were worked out from the DNA. A total of about 140,000 clones appear in this sample, roughly 80% of them only once. The top ten clonotypes cover 0.95% to 1.5% of the sample.

The chain links TRBV5-1 with TRBJ1-1; the D gene is perhaps TRBD1, on 6 matching bases. The sequence came from a female donor in good health and CMV-seronegative. Sequenced sample: PBMCs. The nucleotide sequence is given as TGCGCCAGCAGCTTCGGCAGGGGCGACTACACTGAAGCTTTCTTT. This sequence encodes CASSFGRGDYTEAFF.